What follows are 7 T cell receptor beta chains derived from one specimen sequenced in a study of shared clonotypes between healthy human individuals. The repertoire was sequenced with immunoSEQ multiplex PCR; TCRdb's copy has only in-frame clones and lacks some. The sample yields 2 million or so clones, roughly 94% seen once. Sequencing used naive CD4+ T cells sorted from blood. The subset: CD45RA+ positively selected. The receptors stem from a man aged 18 to 35 in good health.

The chain has TRBV25-1 and TRBJ1-4, with 10 bases that match TRBD1. The germline V gene has CDR1 MGHDK and CDR2 SYGVNS. The CDR3 contains 16 residues. Trimming at V came to 2 bases and at J to 7 bases, leaving 7 bases not matched to a gene. The CDR3 nucleotides are TGTGCCAGCAGTGAACCCCGGACAGGGGGAGGTGAAAAACTGTTTTTT. Translating gives CASSEPRTGGGEKLFF. Full variable domain (outside the CDR3, taken from reference TRBV25-1 and TRBJ1-4): EADIYQTPRYLVIGTGKKITLECSQTMGHDKMYWYQQDPGMELHLIHYSYGVNSTEKGDLSSESTVSRIRTEHFPLTLESARPSHTSQYLCASSEPRTGGGEKLFFGSGTQLSVL.

V gene TRBV30 combines with J gene TRBJ1-4; D is unclear. The CDR3 spans 13 residues. The germline V gene encodes CDR1 GTSNPN and CDR2 SVGIG (reference sequence). The CDR3 loop reads CALVGKTNEKLFF. The CDR3 DNA follows: TGTGCTTTGGTGGGGAAAACTAATGAAAAACTGTTTTTT.

This sequence joins TRBV11-2 and TRBJ2-7; D is possibly TRBD2 (5 bases). CDR1 SGHAT and CDR2 FQNNGV come from the germline V gene. The CDR3 sequence is 14 residues long. V was cut by 2 bases and J by 1 base, with 9 bases left in between. The CDR3 reads CASSLWTGSYEQYF. The CDR3 DNA is TGTGCCAGCAGCTTATGGACGGGATCCTACGAGCAGTACTTC.

This chain links TRBV2 with TRBJ1-6, with unresolved D. The CDR3 loop spans 17 amino acids. Germline lookup yields CDR1 SNHLY and CDR2 FYNNEI. The V gene lost 3 bases and the J gene lost 0 bases, with 12 bases spanning the gap. CDR3 region: CASSEVKGSSYNSPLHF. The CDR3 DNA reads as TGTGCCAGCAGTGAGGTTAAAGGGAGCTCCTATAATTCACCCCTCCACTTT.

The genes are TRBV30 and TRBJ1-6; D may be TRBD1 (5 bases). Trimming cost V 0 bases and J 4 bases, with 13 bases left between them. The CDR3 is 16 residues long. Germline V gene lookup returns CDR1 GTSNPN and CDR2 SVGIG (reference sequence). CDR3 bases: TGTGCCTGGAGTGTCCGAAGGGGTTCTTATAATTCACCCCTCCACTTT. Encoded protein: CAWSVRRGSYNSPLHF.

The rearrangement uses TRBV29-1 and TRBJ1-1; maybe TRBD1 (5 bases). The CDR3 spans 12 residues. Per germline, CDR1 SQVTM and CDR2 ANQGSEA. Trimming took 6 bases from V and 2 from J, leaving 10 bases between them. DNA for the CDR3: TGCAGCGTAAAGGGGTTTAACACTGAAGCTTTCTTT. It specifies CSVKGFNTEAFF. The variable domain in full, with the rest retrieved from reference TRBV29-1 and TRBJ1-1, is SAVISQKPSRDICQRGTSLTIQCQVDSQVTMMFWYRQQPGQSLTLIATANQGSEATYESGFVIDKFPISRPNLTFSTLTVSNMSPEDSSIYLCSVKGFNTEAFFGQGTRLTVV.

J is TRBJ2-7 and V is TRBV18, with 8 bases identical to TRBD1. There are 15 residues in the CDR3. V lost 3 bases to trimming and J lost 4 bases; unmatched junction nucleotides: 8. Germline assignment: CDR1 KGHSH and CDR2 LQKENI. CDR3 sequence reads: CASSPWTGQAYEQYF. DNA for the CDR3: TGTGCCAGCTCACCTTGGACAGGGCAGGCGTACGAGCAGTACTTC.